This T cell receptor (beta chain) is drawn from a study of T-cell memory formation after mild COVID-19. Study summary: Largely, the TCR clusters proved donor specific.

General observations from the study: A balance of CD4 and CD8 characterized clones contracting day 15 to 85, whereas later expanders leaned CD4+. There were some responding clones in pre-infection memory, which suggested that cross-reactive memory had joined.

5'RACE with constant-segment primers yielded barcoded, UMI-tagged TCR alpha and TCR beta cDNA libraries. MiXCR, applied by TCRdb to the 5' RACE reads, yields one record per CDR3 protein. Of about 140,000 distinct CDR3 sequences listed, 19% were seen once; the top ten hold approximately 2.4%. On this clonotype itself: Antigen: not known.

Material for sequencing was PBMCs or a T cell subset sorted from them (not recorded which). The clonotype originates from an adult woman who had mild COVID-19 (a few samples of this study predate the infection). Cell type and time point are not known.

CDR3 DNA: TGTGCCAGCAGTTACTTTACCCGGGACATATCTGGGGCCAACGTCCTGACTTTC. Amino acids: CASSYFTRDISGANVLTF. The chain has TRBV6-5 and TRBJ2-6; TRBD1 might be the D (6 bases). V was clipped by 1 base and J by 1 base, with 14 bases between them. The germline CDR1 and CDR2 sequences are MNHEY and SVGAGI. CDR3 length: 18 amino acids.